This TCR beta chain was sequenced during a study of T cell responses to AZD1222 COVID-19 vaccine. Clones were read by immunoSEQ multiplex PCR, and TCRdb kept only the in-frame ones, dropping some. The data show about 140,000 clones, about nine tenths seen once. Looked up from germline, CDR1 is SEHNR and CDR2 is FQNEAQ (reference sequence). V dropped 5 bases and J dropped 1; count of bases not matched to a gene: 10. The CDR3 is 17 amino acids. Whole-study findings and limits: Clonal diversity was possibly underestimated; the donors were predominantly white British and more often female. The study found vaccine-associated CD4 TCRs spanning spike, dominant at 160-218 and 743-854. Among AZD1222 vaccinees, only five to seven were seropositive at baseline.

Note on this clone: What it binds is not known.

This sequence originates from an adult in good health. The starting material was peripheral blood, obtained on day 0 of AZD1222 vaccination. The genes are TRBV7-9 and TRBJ1-1; 10 bases match TRBD1. CDR3 in DNA: TGTGCCAGCAGCCCCCGGGACAGGGGACCGAGGAACACTGAAGCTTTCTTT. Translation: CASSPRDRGPRNTEAFF. Variable domain in full (rest from reference TRBV7-9 and TRBJ1-1): DTGVSQNPRHKITKRGQNVTFRCDPISEHNRLYWYRQTLGQGPEFLTYFQNEAQLEKSRLLSDRFSAERPKGSFSTLEIQRTEQGDSAMYLCASSPRDRGPRNTEAFFGQGTRLTVV.